The sequence of this T cell receptor beta chain was determined in a study of vaccination and CD4 T cells after COVID-19. Study information: There were six male and four female convalescents, and two of them were Hispanic.

As for treatment: approximately 9-day PBMC culture with coronavirus spike peptide pools or control peptides (ViraFEST assay). An unexposed donor provided the CD4+ T cells, which were collected before the COVID-19 pandemic (2011-2018). Both day 3 and day 7 involved replacing half of the medium with fresh IL-2 medium. On this clonotype itself: Its antigen is as yet unknown.

The CDR3 sequence is 13 residues long. CDR1 is WSHSY and CDR2 is SAAADI in the germline V gene. Trimming left V 7 bases short and J 3 bases short, with 12 bases between. Once obtained from cultured CD4+ T cells, the DNA was sequenced using the Oncomine TCR Beta short-read assay. TCRdb re-analysed the PCR reads in MiXCR, keeping a single row per CDR3 protein. The profile shows about 8,300 distinct CDR3 sequences, roughly 32% of them singletons. Sample: CD4+ T cells from blood, cultured in vitro. This clonotype was obtained from a human donor in good health. This rearrangement joins TRBV10-2 to TRBJ1-2; tentatively, D is TRBD1 (5 bases). In DNA form, the CDR3 reads TGCGCCAGCACGCCGCAGGGTGACTATGGCTACACCTTC. Translated, it gives CASTPQGDYGYTF.